This T cell receptor (beta chain) derives from a study of blood T cell repertoires in COVID-19. In the source study's methods: Quantification of nucleated cells was approximated via reference gene primer amplification. Using immunoSEQ multiplex PCR, the repertoire was profiled, and TCRdb retains in-frame clones only, with some absent. For V, J and clone size, that table is used; D and trimming come from the DNA. Here the sample spans around 260,000 clones, approximately 87% being singletons. Specimen: peripheral blood. The sequence was obtained from a man in his 60s who had recovered from COVID-19.

As DNA, the CDR3 is TGTGCCAGTAGTGGAGGACAGCTACCTAACTATGGCTACACCTTC. Translated: CASSGGQLPNYGYTF. The rearrangement links TRBV19 to TRBJ1-2; D might be TRBD1 (6 bases). The CDR3 totals 15 residues. Germline CDR1 LNHDA, CDR2 SQIVND (reference sequence). Trimming removed 5 bases from V and 0 bases from J, with 13 bases in between.